One and the same sample provided the 21 T cell receptor beta chains below, sequenced in a study of CXCR3-negative and CXCR3-positive naive CD8 T cells. Libraries of TRB cDNA were made by 5' RACE and carried UMIs. TCRdb re-called the 5' RACE reads, yielding one record per CDR3 amino acid sequence without DNA. In all, the sample yields 150,000 or so distinct CDR3 sequences. The specimen sequenced was naive CXCR3- CD8+ T cells from blood. Noted subset: CD45RO-CCR7+CD27+CD95- naive CD8+ T cells lacking CXCR3 (TNR3-). These receptors came from a human donor in good health. Some clones in this sample may be carry-over from other donors' samples.

This chain links TRBV20-1 with TRBJ1-5; the D call of TRBD1 rests on TCRdb alone, since no DNA is present to check it. The CDR3 is 14 amino acids. Germline values: CDR1 DFQATT, CDR2 SNEGSKA (reference sequence). Here the CDR3 reads CSARVLREHQPQHF.

This rearrangement joins TRBV29-1 to TRBJ2-1; lacking DNA, the TRBD2 call made by TCRdb goes unchecked. The CDR3 runs to 14 residues. Germline V gene data show CDR1 as SQVTM and CDR2 as ANQGSEA. The chain's CDR3 is CSAEGLAGTNEQFF.

The chain uses TRBV4-1 and TRBJ2-7; the TRBD2 assignment by TCRdb is unverifiable without DNA. The germline V gene encodes CDR1 MGHRA and CDR2 YSYEKL. The CDR3 sequence is 15 residues long. CDR3: CASSLRTSGDYEQYF.

The rearrangement uses TRBV7-9 and TRBJ2-1; checking the TCRdb D call of TRBD1 is not possible without DNA. CDR3 length: 19 amino acids. Germline values: CDR1 SEHNR, CDR2 FQNEAQ (reference sequence). CDR3 in amino acids: CASSYRSRYTNYSYNEQFF.

V is TRBV7-6 and J is TRBJ2-2; absent DNA, TCRdb's TRBD1 call cannot be checked. The CDR3 runs to 15 residues. The germline CDR1 and CDR2 sequences are SGHVS and FNYEAQ. Here the CDR3 reads CASSFVPGGTGELFF. Using reference TRBV7-6 and TRBJ2-2 for the parts outside the CDR3, the full variable domain is GAGVSQSPRYKVTKRGQDVALRCDPISGHVSLYWYRQALGQGPEFLTYFNYEAQQDKSGLPNDRFSAERPEGSISTLTIQRTEQRDSAMYRCASSFVPGGTGELFFGEGSRLTVL.

This chain connects TRBV4-3 to TRBJ2-2; the TCRdb call, TRBD2, lacks DNA for checking. Germline V gene data show CDR1 as LGHNA and CDR2 as YSLEER. The CDR3 has 18 amino acids. This CDR3 reads CASSQALAVEVSTGELFF.

The chain carries TRBV4-1 and TRBJ2-7. Germline loops: CDR1 MGHRA, CDR2 YSYEKL. The CDR3 covers 14 residues. Here the CDR3 reads CASSQGYSTYEQYF.

The CDR3 loop is CASSSERWDRRPGQFF. The genes are TRBV11-2 and TRBJ2-1; TCRdb picks TRBD1, but there is no DNA to check that call. Germline V gives CDR1 SGHAT, CDR2 FQNNGV. The CDR3 has 16 amino acids.

The gene calls are TRBV18 and TRBJ1-6; the TCRdb call, TRBD1, lacks DNA for checking. CDR1 is KGHSH and CDR2 is LQKENI in the germline V gene. The CDR3 has 15 amino acids. The CDR3 here is CASSLGQGRTSPLHF. The full variable domain, with the rest looked up from reference TRBV18 and TRBJ1-6, is NAGVMQNPRHLVRRRGQEARLRCSPMKGHSHVYWYRQLPEEGLKFMVYLQKENIIDESGMPKERFSAEFPKEGPSILRIQQVVRGDSAAYFCASSLGQGRTSPLHFGNGTRLTVT.

V and J are TRBV13 and TRBJ1-1; TCRdb's D gene call, TRBD1, goes unchecked for lack of DNA. This CDR3 spans 14 amino acids. Germline V gives CDR1 PRHDT, CDR2 FYEKMQ (reference sequence). The CDR3 sequence is CASNYHGGDTEAFF.

The chain couples TRBV24-1 to TRBJ2-1; the D call from TCRdb, TRBD2, cannot be confirmed without DNA. Germline assignment: CDR1 KGHDR and CDR2 SFDVKD. The CDR3 spans 17 residues. The chain's CDR3 is CATSDPRAGYSYNEQFF.

This chain joins TRBV27 and TRBJ2-5; TCRdb lists TRBD1, though no DNA is available to test this call. The CDR3 is 13 residues long. The germline V gene has CDR1 MNHEY and CDR2 SMNVEV (reference sequence). This CDR3 reads CASSGGPLYEQYF.

The chain couples TRBV29-1 to TRBJ1-2; TCRdb designates TRBD1, a call that cannot be tested without DNA. The germline CDR1 and CDR2 sequences are SQVTM and ANQGSEA. This CDR3 region has 14 residues. CDR3 protein: CSVEDWGTGNGYTF.

The rearrangement uses TRBV5-1 and TRBJ2-7. Looked up from germline, CDR1 is SGHRS and CDR2 is YFSETQ. The CDR3 is 15 residues long. CDR3 sequence: CASSLGPTNPYEQYF.

The gene calls are TRBV12-3 or TRBV12-4 and TRBJ2-5; as DNA is missing, the TRBD1 call by TCRdb cannot be tested. The CDR3 loop spans 16 amino acids. The CDR3 loop is CASSLLATGASETQYF.

The rearrangement links TRBV7-9 to TRBJ2-7; TCRdb's D gene call, TRBD2, goes unchecked for lack of DNA. This CDR3 is 13 amino acids long. Per the germline V gene, CDR1 is SEHNR and CDR2 is FQNEAQ (reference sequence). The CDR3 spells CASSSPAGEEQYF.

CDR3 protein: CASDVSDNTEAFF. This rearrangement joins TRBV28 to TRBJ1-1. Germline CDR1 is MDHEN and CDR2 is SYDVKM. The CDR3 totals 13 residues.

The chain recombines TRBV29-1 with TRBJ2-7; TCRdb calls TRBD1, which cannot be checked without DNA. CDR1 and CDR2 from the germline V gene are SQVTM and ANQGSEA. This CDR3 is built from 13 residues. This CDR3 reads CSVAPGQHYEQYF.

The gene calls are TRBV4-3 and TRBJ2-7; TCRdb's D call of TRBD2 is untestable without DNA. Germline lookup yields CDR1 LGHNA and CDR2 YSLEER. The CDR3 extends over 16 amino acids. The chain's CDR3 is CASSQDRTGLSTWQYF.

The rearrangement links TRBV28 to TRBJ2-1; without DNA, the TCRdb call of TRBD2 cannot be checked. The CDR3 runs 18 residues. The germline CDR1 and CDR2 sequences are MDHEN and SYDVKM. This CDR3 reads CASSQGFFLAVTYNEQFF. The complete variable domain, with remaining parts taken from reference TRBV28 and TRBJ2-1, reads DVKVTQSSRYLVKRTGEKVFLECVQDMDHENMFWYRQDPGLGLRLIYFSYDVKMKEKGDIPEGYSVSREKKERFSLILESASTNQTSMYLCASSQGFFLAVTYNEQFFGPGTRLTVL.

V usage is TRBV7-9 and J usage is TRBJ2-1; TCRdb designates TRBD2, a call that cannot be tested without DNA. CDR3 size: 15 residues. Germline assignment: CDR1 SEHNR and CDR2 FQNEAQ (reference sequence). The CDR3 loop is CASSLPRGVYNEQFF.